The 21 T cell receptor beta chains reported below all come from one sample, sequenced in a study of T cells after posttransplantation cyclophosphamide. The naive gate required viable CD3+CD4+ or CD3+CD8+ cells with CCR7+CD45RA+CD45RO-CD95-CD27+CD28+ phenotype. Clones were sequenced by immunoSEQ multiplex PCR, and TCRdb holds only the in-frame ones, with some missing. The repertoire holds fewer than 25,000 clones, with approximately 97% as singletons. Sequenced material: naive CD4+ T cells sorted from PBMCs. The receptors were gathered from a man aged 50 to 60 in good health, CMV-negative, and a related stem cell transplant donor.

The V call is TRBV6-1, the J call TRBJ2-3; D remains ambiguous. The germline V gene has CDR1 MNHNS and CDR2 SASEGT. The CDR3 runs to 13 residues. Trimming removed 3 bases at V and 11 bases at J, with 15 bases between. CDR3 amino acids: CASSDEPRSGQYF. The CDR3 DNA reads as TGTGCCAGCAGTGACGAGCCTCGGTCGGGGCAGTATTTT.

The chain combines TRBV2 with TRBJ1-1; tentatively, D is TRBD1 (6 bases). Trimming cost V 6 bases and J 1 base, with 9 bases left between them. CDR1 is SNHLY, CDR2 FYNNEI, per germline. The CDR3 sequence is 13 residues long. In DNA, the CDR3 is TGTGCCAGCAGCGGACAGTCGAACACTGAAGCTTTCTTT. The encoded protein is CASSGQSNTEAFF.

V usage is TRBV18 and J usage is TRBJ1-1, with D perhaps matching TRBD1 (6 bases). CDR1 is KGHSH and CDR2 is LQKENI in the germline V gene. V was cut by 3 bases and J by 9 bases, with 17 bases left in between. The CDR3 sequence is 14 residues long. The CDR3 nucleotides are TGTGCCAGCTCACCCGTTACGGCAGGGGAACAAGCTTTCTTT. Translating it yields CASSPVTAGEQAFF.

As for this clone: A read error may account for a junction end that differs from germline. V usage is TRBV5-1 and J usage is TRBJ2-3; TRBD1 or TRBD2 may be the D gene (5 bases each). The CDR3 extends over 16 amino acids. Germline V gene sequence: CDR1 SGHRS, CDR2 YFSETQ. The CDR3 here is CASNLGLADATDTQYF. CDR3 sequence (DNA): TGCGCCAGCAACTTGGGGCTAGCAGACGCCACAGATACGCAGTATTTT. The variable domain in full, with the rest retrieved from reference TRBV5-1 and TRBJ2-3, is KAGVTQTPRYLIKTRGQQVTLSCSPISGHRSVSWYQQTPGQGLQFLFEYFSETQRNKGNFPGRFSGRQFSNSRSEMNVSTLELGDSALYLCASNLGLADATDTQYFGPGTRLTVL.

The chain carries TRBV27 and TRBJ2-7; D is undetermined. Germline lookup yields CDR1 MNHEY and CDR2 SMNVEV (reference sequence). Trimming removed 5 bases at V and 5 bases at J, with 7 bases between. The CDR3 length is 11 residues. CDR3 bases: TGTGCCAGCAGTGAGTACGACGAGCAGTACTTC. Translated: CASSEYDEQYF.

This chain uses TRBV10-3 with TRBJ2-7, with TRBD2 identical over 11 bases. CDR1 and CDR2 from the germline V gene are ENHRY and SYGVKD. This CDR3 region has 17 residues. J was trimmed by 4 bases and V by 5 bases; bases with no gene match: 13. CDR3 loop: CAISPSPASGGRYEQYF. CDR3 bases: TGTGCCATCAGTCCCTCCCCGGCTAGCGGGGGGAGGTACGAGCAGTACTTC.

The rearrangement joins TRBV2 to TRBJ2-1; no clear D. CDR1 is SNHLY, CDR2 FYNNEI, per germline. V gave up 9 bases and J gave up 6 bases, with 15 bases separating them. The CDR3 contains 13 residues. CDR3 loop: CARSSGQANEQFF. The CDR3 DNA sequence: TGTGCCAGATCGTCCGGCCAGGCCAATGAGCAGTTCTTC.

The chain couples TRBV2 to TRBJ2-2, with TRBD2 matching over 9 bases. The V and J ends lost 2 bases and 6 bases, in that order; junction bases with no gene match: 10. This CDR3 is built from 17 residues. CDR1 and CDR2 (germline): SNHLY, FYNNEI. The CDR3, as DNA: TGTGCCAGCAGTGAAACCCCTAGTAGCGGGAGCCCCGGGGAGCTGTTTTTT. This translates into CASSETPSSGSPGELFF. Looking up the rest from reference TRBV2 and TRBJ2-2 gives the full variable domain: EPEVTQTPSHQVTQMGQEVILRCVPISNHLYFYWYRQILGQKVEFLVSFYNNEISEKSEIFDDQFSVERPDGSNFTLKIRSTKLEDSAMYFCASSETPSSGSPGELFFGEGSRLTVL.

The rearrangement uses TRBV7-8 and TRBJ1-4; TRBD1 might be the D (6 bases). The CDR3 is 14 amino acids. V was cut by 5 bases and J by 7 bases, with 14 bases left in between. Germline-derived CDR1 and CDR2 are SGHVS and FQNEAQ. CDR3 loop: CASSKQGLGEKLFF. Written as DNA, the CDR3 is TGTGCCAGCAGCAAACAGGGACTAGGTGAAAAACTGTTTTTT.

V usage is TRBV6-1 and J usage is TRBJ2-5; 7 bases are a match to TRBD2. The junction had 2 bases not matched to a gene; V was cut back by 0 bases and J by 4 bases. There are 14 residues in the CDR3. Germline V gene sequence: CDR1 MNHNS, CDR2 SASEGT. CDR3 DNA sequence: TGTGCCAGCAGTGAAGCGCGGGGGTCAGAGACCCAGTACTTC. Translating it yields CASSEARGSETQYF.

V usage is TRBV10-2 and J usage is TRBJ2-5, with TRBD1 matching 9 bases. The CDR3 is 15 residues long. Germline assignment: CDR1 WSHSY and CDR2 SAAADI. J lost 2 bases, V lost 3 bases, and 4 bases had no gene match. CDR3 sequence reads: CASSDPDRGQETQYF. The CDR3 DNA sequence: TGCGCCAGCAGTGACCCGGACAGGGGACAAGAGACCCAGTACTTC.

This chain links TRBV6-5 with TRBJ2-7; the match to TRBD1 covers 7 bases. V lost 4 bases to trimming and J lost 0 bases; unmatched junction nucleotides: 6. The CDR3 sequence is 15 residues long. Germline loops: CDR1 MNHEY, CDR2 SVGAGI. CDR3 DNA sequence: TGTGCCAGCAGTTCAGACAGGGCCACCTCCTACGAGCAGTACTTC. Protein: CASSSDRATSYEQYF.

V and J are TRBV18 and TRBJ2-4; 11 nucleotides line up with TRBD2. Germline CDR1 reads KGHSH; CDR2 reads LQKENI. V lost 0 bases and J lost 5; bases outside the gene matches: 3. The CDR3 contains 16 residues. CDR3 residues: CASSPPASGGQNIQYF. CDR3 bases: TGTGCCAGCTCACCACCGGCTAGCGGGGGGCAAAACATTCAGTACTTC.

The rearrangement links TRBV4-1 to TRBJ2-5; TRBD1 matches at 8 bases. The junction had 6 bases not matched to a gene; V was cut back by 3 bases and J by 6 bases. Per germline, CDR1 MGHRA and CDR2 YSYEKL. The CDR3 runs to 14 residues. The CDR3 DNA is TGCGCCAGCAGCCACCCAGACAGGGGCCAGACCCAGTACTTC. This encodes CASSHPDRGQTQYF.

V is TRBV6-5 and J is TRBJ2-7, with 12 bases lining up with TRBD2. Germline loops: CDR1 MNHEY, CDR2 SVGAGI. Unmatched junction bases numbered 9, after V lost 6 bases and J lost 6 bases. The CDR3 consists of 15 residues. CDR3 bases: TGTGCCAGCAGCCGAGGACTAGCGGGGTCCAGCGAGCAGTACTTC. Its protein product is CASSRGLAGSSEQYF.

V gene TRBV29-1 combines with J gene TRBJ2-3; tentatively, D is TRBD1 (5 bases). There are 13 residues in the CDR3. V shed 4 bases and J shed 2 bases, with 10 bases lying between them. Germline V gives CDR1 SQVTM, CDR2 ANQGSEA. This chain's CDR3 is CSVGGTLTDTQYF. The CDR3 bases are TGCAGCGTTGGGGGCACCCTCACAGATACGCAGTATTTT.

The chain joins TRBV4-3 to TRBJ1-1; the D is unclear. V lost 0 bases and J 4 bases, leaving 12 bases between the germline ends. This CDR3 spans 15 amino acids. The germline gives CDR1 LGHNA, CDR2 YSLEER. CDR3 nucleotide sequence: TGCGCCAGCAGCCAAGAGTTTGGCAGATCCACTGAAGCTTTCTTT. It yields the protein CASSQEFGRSTEAFF.

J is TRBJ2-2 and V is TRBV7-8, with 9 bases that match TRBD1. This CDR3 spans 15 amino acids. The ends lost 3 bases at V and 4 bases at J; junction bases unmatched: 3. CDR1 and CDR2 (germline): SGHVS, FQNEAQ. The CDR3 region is CASSFNRGPTGELFF. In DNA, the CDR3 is TGTGCCAGCAGCTTTAACAGGGGGCCCACCGGGGAGCTGTTTTTT.

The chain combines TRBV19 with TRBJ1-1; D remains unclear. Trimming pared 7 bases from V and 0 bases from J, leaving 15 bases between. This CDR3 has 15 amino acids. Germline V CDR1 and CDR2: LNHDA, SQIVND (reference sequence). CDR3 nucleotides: TGTGCCAGTATTCCGGGTCTAACAATGAACACTGAAGCTTTCTTT. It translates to CASIPGLTMNTEAFF.

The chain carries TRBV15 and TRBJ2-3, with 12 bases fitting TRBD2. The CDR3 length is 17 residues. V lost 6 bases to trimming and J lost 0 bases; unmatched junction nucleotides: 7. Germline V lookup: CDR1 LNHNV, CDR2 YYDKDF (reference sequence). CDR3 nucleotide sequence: TGTGCCACCAGAGCTCCCGGACTAGCGGGAAGCACAGATACGCAGTATTTT. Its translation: CATRAPGLAGSTDTQYF.

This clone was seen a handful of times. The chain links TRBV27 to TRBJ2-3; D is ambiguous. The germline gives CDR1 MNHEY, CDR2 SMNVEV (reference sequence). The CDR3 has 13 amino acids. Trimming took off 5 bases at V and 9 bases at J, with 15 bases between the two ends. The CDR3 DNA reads TGTGCCAGCAGTCCCCCACTCCCACAGACGCAGTATTTT. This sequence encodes CASSPPLPQTQYF.